This T cell receptor beta chain was observed in a study of CD8 T cells in Susac syndrome. After extraction with the RNeasy kit, about 0.5 to 1 ug of the RNA was reverse transcribed using random hexamers. TCRdb re-analysed the immunoSEQ multiplex PCR reads in MiXCR, keeping a single row per CDR3 protein. The sample consists of some 180,000 distinct CDR3 sequences, roughly 94% of them appearing once. TEMRA cells were enriched by FACS, while CD8+ and CD4+ T cells were obtained through a negative isolation that was performed magnetically. CDR1 and CDR2 (germline): DFQATT, SNEGSKA (reference sequence). This CDR3 is 14 amino acids long. V shed 6 bases, J shed 2 bases, and the junction held 7 bases outside the gene matches. To note about this clonotype: Its specificity is unknown.

Study-level points and caveats: The CD4+ T cell repertoires in Susac syndrome did not show any clonal expansion. The study recognized that the number of individuals in its TCR sequencing and HLA analysis was relatively small.

Material for sequencing was CD4+ T cells from PBMCs. The V call is TRBV20-1, the J call TRBJ2-3, with 8 nucleotides matching TRBD2. This receptor was taken from a human donor with Susac syndrome. CDR3 amino acids: CSAPTSGDTDTQYF. In DNA, the CDR3 is TGCAGTGCGCCCACTAGCGGAGACACAGATACGCAGTATTTT.